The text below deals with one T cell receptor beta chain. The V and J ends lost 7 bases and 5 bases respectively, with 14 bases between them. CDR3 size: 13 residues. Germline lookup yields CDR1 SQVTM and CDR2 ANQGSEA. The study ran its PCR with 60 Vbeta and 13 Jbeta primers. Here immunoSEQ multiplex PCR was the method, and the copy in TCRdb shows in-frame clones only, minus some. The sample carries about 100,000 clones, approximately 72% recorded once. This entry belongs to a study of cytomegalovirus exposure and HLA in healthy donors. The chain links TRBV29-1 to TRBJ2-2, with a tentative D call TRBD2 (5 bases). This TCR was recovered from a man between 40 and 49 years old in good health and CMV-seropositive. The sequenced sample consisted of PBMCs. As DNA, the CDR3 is TGCAGCGGGGGTAGAGGGCCAACCGGGGAGCTGTTTTTT. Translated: CSGGRGPTGELFF.